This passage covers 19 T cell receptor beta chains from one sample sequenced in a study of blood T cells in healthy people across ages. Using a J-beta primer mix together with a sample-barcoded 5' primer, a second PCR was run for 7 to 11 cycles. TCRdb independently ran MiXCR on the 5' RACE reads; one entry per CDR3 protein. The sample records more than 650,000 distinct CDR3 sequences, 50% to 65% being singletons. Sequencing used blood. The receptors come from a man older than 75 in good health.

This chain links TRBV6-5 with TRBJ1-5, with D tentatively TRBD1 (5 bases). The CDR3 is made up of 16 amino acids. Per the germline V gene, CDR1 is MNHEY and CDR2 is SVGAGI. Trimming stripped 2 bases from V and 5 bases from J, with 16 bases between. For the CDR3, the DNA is TGTGCCAGCAGTTACCTGCCTCCTGGGGCGGATCAGCCCCAGCATTTT. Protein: CASSYLPPGADQPQHF.

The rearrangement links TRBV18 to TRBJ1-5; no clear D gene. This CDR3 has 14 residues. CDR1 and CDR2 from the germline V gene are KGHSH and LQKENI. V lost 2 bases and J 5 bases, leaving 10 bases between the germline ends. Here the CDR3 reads CASSPGPGDQPQHF. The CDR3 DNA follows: TGTGCCAGCTCACCAGGGCCCGGAGATCAGCCCCAGCATTTT.

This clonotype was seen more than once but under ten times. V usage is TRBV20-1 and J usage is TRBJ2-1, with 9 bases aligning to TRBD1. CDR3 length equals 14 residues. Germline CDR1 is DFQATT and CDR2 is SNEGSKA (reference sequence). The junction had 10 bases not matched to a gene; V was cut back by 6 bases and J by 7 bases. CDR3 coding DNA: TGCAGTGCAACCACAGGGGGCGGGGGAAATGAGCAGTTCTTC. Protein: CSATTGGGGNEQFF.

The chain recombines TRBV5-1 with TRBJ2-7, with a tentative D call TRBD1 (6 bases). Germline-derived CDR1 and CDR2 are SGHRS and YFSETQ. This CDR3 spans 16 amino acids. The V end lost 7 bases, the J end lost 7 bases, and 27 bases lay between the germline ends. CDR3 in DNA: TGCGCCAGCGGACCCCCCGGGACAAGGTGGGGCGATGAGCAGTACTTC. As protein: CASGPPGTRWGDEQYF.

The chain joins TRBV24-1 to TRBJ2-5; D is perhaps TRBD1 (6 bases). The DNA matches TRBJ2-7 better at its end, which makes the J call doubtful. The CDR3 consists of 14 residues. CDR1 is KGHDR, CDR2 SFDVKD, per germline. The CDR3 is CATSDADSGDEQYF. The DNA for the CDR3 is TGTGCCACCAGTGACGCGGACTCAGGGGACGAGCAGTACTTC.

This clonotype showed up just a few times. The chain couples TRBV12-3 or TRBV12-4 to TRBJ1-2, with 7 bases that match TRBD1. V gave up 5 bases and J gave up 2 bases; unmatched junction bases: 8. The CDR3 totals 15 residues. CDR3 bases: TGTGCCAGCAGTCCCGGGACAGCCACCAACTATGGCTACACCTTC. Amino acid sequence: CASSPGTATNYGYTF.

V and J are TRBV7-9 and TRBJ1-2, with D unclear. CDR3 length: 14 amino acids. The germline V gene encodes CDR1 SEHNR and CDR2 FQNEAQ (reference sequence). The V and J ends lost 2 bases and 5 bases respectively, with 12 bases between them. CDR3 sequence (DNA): TGTGCCAGCAGCTTAAATTACCCTAGATATGGCTACACCTTC. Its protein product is CASSLNYPRYGYTF.

CDR3 nucleotide sequence: TGTGCCAGCAGTTCCCACGGGAGGAGGGGGTCCTACGAGCAGTACTTC. This codes for CASSSHGRRGSYEQYF. The gene calls are TRBV12-3 or TRBV12-4 and TRBJ2-7; D possibly corresponds to TRBD2 (7 bases). Between the trimmed V and J ends, which lost 4 bases and 1 base, there was a span of 17 bases. The CDR3 length is 16 residues.

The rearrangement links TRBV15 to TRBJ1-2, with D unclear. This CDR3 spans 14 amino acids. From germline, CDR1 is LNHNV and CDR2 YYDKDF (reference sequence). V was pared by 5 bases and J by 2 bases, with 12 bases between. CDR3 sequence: CATSRAAGNYGYTF. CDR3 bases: TGTGCCACCAGCCGAGCGGCGGGGAACTATGGCTACACCTTC.

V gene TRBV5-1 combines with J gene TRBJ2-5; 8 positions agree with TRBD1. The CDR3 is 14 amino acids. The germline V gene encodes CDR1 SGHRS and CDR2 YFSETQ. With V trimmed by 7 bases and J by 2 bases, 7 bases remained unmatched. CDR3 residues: CASGQGSAQETQYF. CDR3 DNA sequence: TGCGCCAGCGGACAGGGAAGCGCGCAAGAGACCCAGTACTTC.

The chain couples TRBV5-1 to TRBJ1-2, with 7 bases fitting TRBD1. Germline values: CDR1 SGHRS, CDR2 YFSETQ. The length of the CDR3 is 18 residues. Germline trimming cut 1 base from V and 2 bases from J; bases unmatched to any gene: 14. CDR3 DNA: TGCGCCAGCAGCTTGAAAATTGTCGGCGGACAGGCGAACTATGGCTACACCTTC. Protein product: CASSLKIVGGQANYGYTF.

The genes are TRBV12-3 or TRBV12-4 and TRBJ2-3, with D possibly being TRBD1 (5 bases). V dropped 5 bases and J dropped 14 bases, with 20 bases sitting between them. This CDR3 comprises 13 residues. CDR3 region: CASSPDIHRYAYF. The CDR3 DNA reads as TGTGCCAGCAGTCCGGACATTCACAGATACGCGTATTTT.

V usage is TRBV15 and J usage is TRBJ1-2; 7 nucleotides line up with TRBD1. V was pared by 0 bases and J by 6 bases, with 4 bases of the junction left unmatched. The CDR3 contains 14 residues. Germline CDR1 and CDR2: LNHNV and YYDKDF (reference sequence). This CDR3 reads CATSRDRGGNGYTF. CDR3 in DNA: TGTGCCACCAGCAGAGATAGAGGGGGCAATGGCTACACCTTC. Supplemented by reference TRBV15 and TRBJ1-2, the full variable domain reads DAMVIQNPRYQVTQFGKPVTLSCSQTLNHNVMYWYQQKSSQAPKLLFHYYDKDFNNEADTPDNFQSRRPNTSFCFLDIRSPGLGDTAMYLCATSRDRGGNGYTFGSGTRLTVV.

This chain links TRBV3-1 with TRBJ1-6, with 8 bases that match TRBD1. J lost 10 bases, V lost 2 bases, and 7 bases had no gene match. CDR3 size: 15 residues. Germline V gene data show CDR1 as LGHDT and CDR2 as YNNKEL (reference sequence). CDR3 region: CASSQTTGVGSPLHF. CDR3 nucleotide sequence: TGTGCCAGCAGCCAAACGACAGGGGTAGGGTCACCCCTCCACTTT.

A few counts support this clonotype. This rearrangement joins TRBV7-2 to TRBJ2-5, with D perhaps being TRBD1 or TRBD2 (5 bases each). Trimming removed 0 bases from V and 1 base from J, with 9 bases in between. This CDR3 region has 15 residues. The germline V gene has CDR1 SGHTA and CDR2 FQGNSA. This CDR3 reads CASSLAPGAQETQYF. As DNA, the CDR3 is TGTGCCAGCAGCTTAGCGCCCGGGGCCCAAGAGACCCAGTACTTC.

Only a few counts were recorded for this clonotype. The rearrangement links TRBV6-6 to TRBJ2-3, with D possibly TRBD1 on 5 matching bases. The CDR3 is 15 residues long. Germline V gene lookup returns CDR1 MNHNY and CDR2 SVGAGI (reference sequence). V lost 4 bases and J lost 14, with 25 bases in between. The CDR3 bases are TGTGCCAGCAGTTTAGGGGAACTGGGGCACAGATACGCGTATTTT. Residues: CASSLGELGHRYAYF.

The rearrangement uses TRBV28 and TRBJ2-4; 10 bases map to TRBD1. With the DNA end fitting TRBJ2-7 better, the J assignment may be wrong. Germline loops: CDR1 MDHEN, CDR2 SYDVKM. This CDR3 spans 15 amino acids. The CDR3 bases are TGTGCCAGCTATACATCCGGGACAGGGGACTACGAGCAGTACTTC. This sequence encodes CASYTSGTGDYEQYF.

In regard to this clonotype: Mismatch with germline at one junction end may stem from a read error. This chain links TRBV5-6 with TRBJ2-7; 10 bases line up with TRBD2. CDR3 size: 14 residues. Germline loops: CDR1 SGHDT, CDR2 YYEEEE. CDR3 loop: CASSLSSGRYGQYF. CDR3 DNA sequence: TGTGCCAGCAGCTTGAGTAGCGGGAGGTACGGGCAGTACTTC.

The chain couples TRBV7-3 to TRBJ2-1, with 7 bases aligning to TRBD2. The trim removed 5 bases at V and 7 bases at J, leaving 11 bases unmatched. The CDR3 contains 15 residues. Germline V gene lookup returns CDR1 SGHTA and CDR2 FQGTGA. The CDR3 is CASSGGLGGINEQFF. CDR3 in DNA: TGTGCCAGCAGCGGGGGACTGGGGGGGATTAATGAGCAGTTCTTC.